This T cell receptor beta chain was sequenced during a study of blood T cell repertoires in COVID-19. Study-level background: Acute and convalescent COVID-19 samples came from the United States, Italy and Spain.

CDR1 is MNHEY and CDR2 is SVGAGI in the germline V gene. The CDR3 has 13 amino acids. V lost 6 bases and J lost 6; bases outside the gene matches: 6. Under the authors' procedure: Amplification from reference gene primers served as the basis for estimated nucleated cell counts. Generated by immunoSEQ multiplex PCR, the TCRdb table keeps only in-frame clones and is missing some. V and J calls and clone size are given by that table; D and trimming were obtained from the DNA. The sample carries approximately 400,000 clones, roughly nine tenths recorded once. Ages ranged from about 18 to 89 years, with residence in 24 US areas.

Sequencing was done on a sample of PBMCs or T cells enriched from blood (not recorded which). The clonotype originates from a middle-aged woman who had been exposed to COVID-19. This sequence joins TRBV6-5 and TRBJ1-2; TRBD1 aligns across 8 bases. The CDR3 sequence is CASSGQGWDGYTF. In DNA form, the CDR3 reads TGTGCCAGCAGCGGACAGGGATGGGATGGCTACACCTTC.